A single T cell receptor (beta chain) is shown here with its context. This entry belongs to a study of cytomegalovirus exposure and HLA in healthy donors. The PCR used 60 Vbeta and 13 Jbeta primers. Profiling relied on immunoSEQ multiplex PCR, and the TCRdb table lists in-frame clones only, not all of them. The repertoire includes around 100,000 clones, 74% of them detected once, and about 2.6% sits in the top ten. The CDR3 has 13 amino acids. Germline assignment: CDR1 SGHRS and CDR2 YFSETQ. V was cut by 3 bases and J by 4 bases, with 7 bases left in between. Sequenced: PBMCs. The V and J genes are TRBV5-1 and TRBJ2-2, with D possibly being TRBD2 (5 bases). The sequence derives from a man aged 45-65 years in good health and CMV-seropositive. As DNA, the CDR3 is TGCGCCAGCAGCTCCGGGATCACCGGGGAGCTGTTTTTT. Translation: CASSSGITGELFF.